A selection of T cell receptor beta chains follows, all from one sample in a study of shared clonotypes between healthy human individuals. Using immunoSEQ multiplex PCR, the repertoire was profiled, and TCRdb retains in-frame clones only, with some absent. The repertoire consists of hundreds of thousands of clones, with about 91% occurring once and the leading ten covering approximately 24%. Sequenced input: naive CD8+ T cells sorted from blood. The source of these receptors is a man aged 25-40 years in good health. CDR3s include the opening cysteine and the closing phenylalanine or tryptophan. Size values are once, few and many counts, or a class for expanded clones, and some rows have none.

-	TRBV29-1	TRBJ2-3	CSVEGRNTDTQYF
-	TRBV6-4	TRBJ2-7	CASIPGGTLGEQYF
-	TRBV5-5	TRBJ2-5	CASSLFPGEETQYF
-	TRBV15	TRBJ2-3	CATSRARGVLTDTQYF
-	TRBV7-9	TRBJ1-5	CASSLANQPQHF
once	TRBV7-2	TRBJ2-7	CASSITSGRYEQYF
-	TRBV4-1	TRBJ2-7	CASSQEGDRGREQYF
-	TRBV21-1	TRBJ1-5	CASSKRGASNQPQHF
-	TRBV28	TRBJ1-1	CASSLGLGYGTEAFF
-	TRBV2	TRBJ2-2	CASSEDLDTYTIGELFF
-	TRBV28	TRBJ2-5	CASSSILGKGETQYF
-	TRBV6-1	TRBJ2-7	CGTNSYEQYF
-	TRBV6-5	TRBJ2-7	CASSLTSGISYEQYF
-	TRBV4-2	TRBJ1-1	CASSQELSTVLNTEAFF
-	TRBV28	TRBJ2-7	CASSYNRLYEQYF
-	TRBV11-2	TRBJ2-7	CASSPGTAYEQYF
-	TRBV19	TRBJ2-5	CASSILAGAGETQYF
-	TRBV11-2	TRBJ2-1	CASSARLAEQFF
-	TRBV18	TRBJ2-7	CASSPPAGQGLYEQYF
once	TRBV9	TRBJ2-1	CASSSGGAFNEQFF
-	TRBV11-2	TRBJ2-3	CASSLWGAAADTQYF
-	TRBV5-1	TRBJ2-1	CASSLEGSAGAYNEQFF
once	TRBV10-1	TRBJ2-3	CASSQSQTGISTDTQYF
-	TRBV2	TRBJ2-7	CASSGLAGTGSYEQYF
-	TRBV4-1	TRBJ2-7	CASSQDWLAYEQYF
once	TRBV5-4	TRBJ1-1	CASSPNNANMNTEAFF
-	TRBV27	TRBJ2-4	CASGRGSKNIQYF
-	TRBV7-6	TRBJ2-7	CASSPGTGGSYEQYF
-	TRBV5-1	TRBJ1-3	CASRGQGEDSGNTIYF
-	TRBV27	TRBJ2-1	CASSSDRWSYNEQFF
-	TRBV13	TRBJ2-3	CASSFTGGGSDTQYF
once	TRBV7-6	TRBJ1-2	CASSQSGPGGERGYGYTF
-	TRBV4-1	TRBJ2-7	CASSQDRGYYSEQYF
-	TRBV28	TRBJ1-4	CASSSLGAEKLFF
once	TRBV30	TRBJ2-1	CAWSGRISNEQFF
-	TRBV9	TRBJ2-7	CASSVALGGSYEQYF
-	TRBV9	TRBJ2-2	CASRTGQGGELFF
-	TRBV9	TRBJ2-1	CASSEDRRYNEQFF
-	TRBV6-5	TRBJ1-5	CASSYSGKGNSQHF
many	TRBV7-8	TRBJ2-7	CASSFGPGTSGFSGEQYF
-	TRBV20-1	TRBJ2-1	CSARAGSEQFF
-	TRBV4-1	TRBJ2-1	CASSPLVGEQFF
-	TRBV7-8	TRBJ2-1	CASSLVQGGNEQFF
-	TRBV4-1	TRBJ2-7	CASSQDGMSSGPSYEQYF